These 14 T cell receptor beta chains share one sample of origin, sequenced in a study of glioma-infiltrating T cells. The iRepertoire nested amplicon-rescue multiplex PCR amplified TCR alpha and beta CDR3s from RNA. TCRdb recomputed calls from the multiplex PCR reads with MiXCR, one row per CDR3 protein. The table shows more than 85,000 distinct CDR3 sequences, with approximately 26% occurring only once. Sequencing was carried out using glioma tissue, nonneoplastic brain tissue, or PBMCs (not recorded which). The receptors come from a human donor with low-grade glioma or glioblastoma, undergoing nonglioma brain surgery, or in good health (not recorded which).

This clonotype was found many times. The chain links TRBV6-2 or TRBV6-3 to TRBJ2-7, with TRBD2 as a possible D gene (6 bases). Between the trimmed V and J ends, which lost 4 bases and 5 bases, there was a span of 15 bases. Germline CDR1 MNHEY, CDR2 SVGEGT. The CDR3 spans 14 residues. As DNA, the CDR3 is TGTGCCAGCAGTTCCCTTGACGGGAGCCACGAGCAGTACTTC. It codes for CASSSLDGSHEQYF.

V gene TRBV27 combines with J gene TRBJ1-2; D unclear. This CDR3 has 16 residues. With 0 bases removed from V and 10 bases from J, the gap between germline ends came to 21 bases. Germline loops: CDR1 MNHEY, CDR2 SMNVEV (reference sequence). The CDR3 protein is CASSLSGTLDLYNYTF. CDR3 coding DNA: TGTGCCAGCAGTTTATCGGGAACGTTGGACCTCTATAACTACACCTTC.

This clonotype was found once. The V gene is TRBV11-1, the J gene TRBJ2-1; D is undetermined. Trimming pared 9 bases from V and 2 bases from J, leaving 17 bases between. Germline CDR1 reads SGHAT; CDR2 reads FQDESV (reference sequence). The CDR3 loop spans 15 amino acids. The CDR3, as DNA: TGTGCCAGAACTACCGGGTCGGGTACCTACAATGAGCAGTTCTTC. Protein: CARTTGSGTYNEQFF.

Turning to this clonotype: An end of the junction differs from the germline gene, which may be a read error. The chain recombines TRBV6-5 with TRBJ2-1; D remains unclear. This CDR3 comprises 13 residues. Looked up from germline, CDR1 is MNHEY and CDR2 is SVGAGI. The chain's CDR3 is CASSYRCRPERFF. The CDR3 region has the DNA TGTGCCAGCAGTTACCGGTGCAGACCTGAGCGGTTCTTC.

This clonotype was detected ten times or more. The chain combines TRBV7-2 with TRBJ1-1; TRBD1 is a possible D gene (5 bases). Trimming took 2 bases from V and 2 from J, leaving 9 bases between them. Germline V CDR1 and CDR2: SGHTA, FQGNSA. This CDR3 contains 14 residues. In DNA, the CDR3 is TGTGCCAGCAGCTTATCAGGGATAAACACTGAAGCTTTCTTT. Translation: CASSLSGINTEAFF.

This clonotype was seen many times. The V call is TRBV6-1, the J call TRBJ1-2, with D perhaps TRBD1 (5 bases). Trimming removed 6 bases from V and 7 bases from J, with 15 bases in between. This CDR3 contains 13 residues. Germline V lookup: CDR1 MNHNS, CDR2 SASEGT. In DNA, the CDR3 is TGTGCCAGCAGAACGGGACCCCAATTTGGCTACACCTTC. Amino acids: CASRTGPQFGYTF.

The chain uses TRBV20-1 and TRBJ1-2; perhaps TRBD1 as D (5 bases). This CDR3 has 14 amino acids. In germline, CDR1 is DFQATT, CDR2 SNEGSKA (reference sequence). Between the trimmed V and J ends, which lost 8 bases and 5 bases, there was a span of 21 bases. The CDR3 coding sequence is TGCAGTAACCTCACCGGGACCGGGGAATATGGCTACACCTTC. It codes for CSNLTGTGEYGYTF.

To note about this clonotype: The germline gene is not matched at one end of the junction; a read error may be the cause. The chain uses TRBV20-1 and TRBJ2-3, with D perhaps TRBD2 (5 bases). The CDR3 spans 14 residues. Per germline, CDR1 DFQATT and CDR2 SNEGSKA (reference sequence). Written as DNA, the CDR3 is TGCAGTGGGCGGGTGAATTTGGGCACACATACGCAGTATTTT. Its translation is CSGRVNLGTHTQYF.

This clonotype was picked up many times. The rearrangement uses TRBV20-1 and TRBJ2-1, with 10 nucleotides matching TRBD2. The trim removed 6 bases at V and 2 bases at J, leaving 4 bases unmatched. Per the germline V gene, CDR1 is DFQATT and CDR2 is SNEGSKA (reference sequence). This CDR3 contains 14 residues. CDR3 in DNA: TGCAGTGCCAGGACTAGCGGAGCCTACAATGAGCAGTTCTTC. It translates to CSARTSGAYNEQFF.

This clonotype appeared many times. The chain uses TRBV7-9 and TRBJ1-1; 7 bases agree with TRBD1. V was clipped by 5 bases and J by 7 bases; unmatched bases: 10. The CDR3 extends over 14 amino acids. Per germline, CDR1 SEHNR and CDR2 FQNEAQ (reference sequence). The CDR3 region is CASSPPLGTVEAFF. In DNA form, the CDR3 reads TGTGCCAGCAGCCCTCCCCTTGGGACAGTTGAAGCTTTCTTT. The complete variable domain, with remaining parts taken from reference TRBV7-9 and TRBJ1-1, reads DTGVSQNPRHKITKRGQNVTFRCDPISEHNRLYWYRQTLGQGPEFLTYFQNEAQLEKSRLLSDRFSAERPKGSFSTLEIQRTEQGDSAMYLCASSPPLGTVEAFFGQGTRLTVV.

This rearrangement joins TRBV20-1 to TRBJ2-3; a weak D match, TRBD2 (6 bases). There are 15 residues in the CDR3. The germline V gene encodes CDR1 DFQATT and CDR2 SNEGSKA (reference sequence). CDR3 bases: TGCGGTGTCGAGGTCGGGAGAGGTGGCACAGATACGCAGTATTTT. Encoded protein: CGVEVGRGGTDTQYF.

The CDR3 is CASRAGGFYEQYF. CDR3 sequence (DNA): TGCGCCAGCAGAGCGGGGGGATTCTACGAGCAGTACTTC. The chain links TRBV10-2 to TRBJ2-7; 9 nucleotides match TRBD2. Germline CDR1 WSHSY, CDR2 SAAADI. This CDR3 comprises 13 residues. V lost 6 bases, J lost 3 bases, and 3 bases stayed unmatched.

This clonotype showed up many times. This chain links TRBV12-3 or TRBV12-4 with TRBJ2-3; no definite D call. Trimming shortened V by 4 bases and J by 2 bases, and 13 bases separated the two germline ends. The CDR3 runs to 15 residues. CDR3 DNA: TGTGCCAGCAGTTCGAACCGGTTCCCCACAGATACGCAGTATTTT. It translates to CASSSNRFPTDTQYF.

To note about this clonotype: A read error may be the cause here, since a much bigger clone is one base away. The rearrangement links TRBV5-4 to TRBJ2-7; D remains unclear. V lost 4 bases, J lost 3 bases, and 11 bases lay in between. Germline assignment: CDR1 SGHNT and CDR2 YYREEE (reference sequence). The CDR3 length is 13 residues. The CDR3 coding sequence is TGTGCCAGCAGCAAAGAACCACACTACGAGCAGTACTTC. Protein sequence: CASSKEPHYEQYF. Combining the CDR3 with reference TRBV5-4 and TRBJ2-7 gives the whole variable domain ETGVTQSPTHLIKTRGQQVTLRCSSQSGHNTVSWYQQALGQGPQFIFQYYREEENGRGNFPPRFSGLQFPNYSSELNVNALELDDSALYLCASSKEPHYEQYFGPGTRLTVT.